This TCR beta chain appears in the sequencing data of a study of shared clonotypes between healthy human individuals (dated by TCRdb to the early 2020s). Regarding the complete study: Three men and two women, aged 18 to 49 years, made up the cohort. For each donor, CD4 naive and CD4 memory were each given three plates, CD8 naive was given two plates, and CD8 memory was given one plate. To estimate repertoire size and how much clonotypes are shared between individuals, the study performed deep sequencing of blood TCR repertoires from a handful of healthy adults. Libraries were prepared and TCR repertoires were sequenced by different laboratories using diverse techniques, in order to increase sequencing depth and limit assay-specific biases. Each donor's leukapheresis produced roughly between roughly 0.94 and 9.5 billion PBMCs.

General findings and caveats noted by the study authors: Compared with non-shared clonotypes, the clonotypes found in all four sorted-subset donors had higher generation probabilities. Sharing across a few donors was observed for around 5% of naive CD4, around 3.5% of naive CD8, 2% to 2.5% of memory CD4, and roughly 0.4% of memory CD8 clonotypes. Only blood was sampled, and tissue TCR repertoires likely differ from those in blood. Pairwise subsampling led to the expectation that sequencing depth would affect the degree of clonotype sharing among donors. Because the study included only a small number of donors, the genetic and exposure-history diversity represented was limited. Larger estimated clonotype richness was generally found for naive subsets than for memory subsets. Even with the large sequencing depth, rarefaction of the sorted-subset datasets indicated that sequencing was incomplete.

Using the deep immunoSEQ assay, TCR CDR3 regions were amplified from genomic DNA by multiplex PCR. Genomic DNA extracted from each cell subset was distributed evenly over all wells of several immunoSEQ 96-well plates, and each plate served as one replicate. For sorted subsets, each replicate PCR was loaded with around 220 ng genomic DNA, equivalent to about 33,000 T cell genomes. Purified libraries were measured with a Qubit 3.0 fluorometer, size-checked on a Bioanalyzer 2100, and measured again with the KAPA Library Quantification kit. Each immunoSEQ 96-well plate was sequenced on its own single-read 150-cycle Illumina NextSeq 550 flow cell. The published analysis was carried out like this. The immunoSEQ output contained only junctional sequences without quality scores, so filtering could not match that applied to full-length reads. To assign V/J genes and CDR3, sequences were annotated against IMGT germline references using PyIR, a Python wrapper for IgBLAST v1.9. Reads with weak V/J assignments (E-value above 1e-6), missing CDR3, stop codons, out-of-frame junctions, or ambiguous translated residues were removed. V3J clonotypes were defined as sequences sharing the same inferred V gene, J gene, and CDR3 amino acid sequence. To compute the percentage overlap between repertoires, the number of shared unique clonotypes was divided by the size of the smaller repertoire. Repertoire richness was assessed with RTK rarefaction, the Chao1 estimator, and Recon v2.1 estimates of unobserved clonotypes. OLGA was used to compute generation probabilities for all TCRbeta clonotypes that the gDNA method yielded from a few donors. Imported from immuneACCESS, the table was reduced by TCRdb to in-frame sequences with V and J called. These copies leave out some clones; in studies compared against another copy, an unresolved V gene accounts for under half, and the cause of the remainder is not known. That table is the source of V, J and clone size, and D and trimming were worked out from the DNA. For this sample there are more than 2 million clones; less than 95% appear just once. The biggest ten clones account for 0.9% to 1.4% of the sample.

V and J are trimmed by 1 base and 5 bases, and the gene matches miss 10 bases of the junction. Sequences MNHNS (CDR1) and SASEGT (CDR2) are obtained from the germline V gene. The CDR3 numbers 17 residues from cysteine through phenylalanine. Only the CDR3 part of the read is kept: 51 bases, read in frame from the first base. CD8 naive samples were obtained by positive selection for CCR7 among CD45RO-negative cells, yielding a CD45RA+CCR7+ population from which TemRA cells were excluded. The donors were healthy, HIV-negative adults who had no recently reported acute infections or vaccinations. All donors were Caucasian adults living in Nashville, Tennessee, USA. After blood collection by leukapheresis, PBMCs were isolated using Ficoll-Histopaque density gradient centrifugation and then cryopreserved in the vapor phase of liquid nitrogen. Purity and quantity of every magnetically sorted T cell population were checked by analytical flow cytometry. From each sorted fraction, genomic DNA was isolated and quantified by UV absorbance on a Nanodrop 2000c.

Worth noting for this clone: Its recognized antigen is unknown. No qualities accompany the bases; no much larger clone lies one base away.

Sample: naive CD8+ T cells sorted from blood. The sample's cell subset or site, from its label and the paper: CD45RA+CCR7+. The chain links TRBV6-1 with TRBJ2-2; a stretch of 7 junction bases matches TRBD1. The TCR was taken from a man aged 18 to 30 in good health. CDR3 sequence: CASSEEGRGPGTGELFF. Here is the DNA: TGTGCCAGCAGTGAAGAGGGTAGGGGGCCGGGTACCGGGGAGCTGTTTTTT.